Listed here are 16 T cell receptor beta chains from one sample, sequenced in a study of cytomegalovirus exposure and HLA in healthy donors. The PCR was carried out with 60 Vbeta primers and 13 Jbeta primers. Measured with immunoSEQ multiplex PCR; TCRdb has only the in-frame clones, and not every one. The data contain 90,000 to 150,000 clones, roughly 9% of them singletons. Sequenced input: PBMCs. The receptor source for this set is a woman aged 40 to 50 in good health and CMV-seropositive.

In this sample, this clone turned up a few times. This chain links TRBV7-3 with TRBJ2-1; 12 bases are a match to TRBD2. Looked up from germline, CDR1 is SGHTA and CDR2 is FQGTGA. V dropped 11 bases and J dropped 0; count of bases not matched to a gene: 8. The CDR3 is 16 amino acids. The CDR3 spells CASRTSGEASYNEQFF. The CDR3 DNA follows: TGTGCCTCCCGGACTAGCGGGGAGGCCTCCTACAATGAGCAGTTCTTC.

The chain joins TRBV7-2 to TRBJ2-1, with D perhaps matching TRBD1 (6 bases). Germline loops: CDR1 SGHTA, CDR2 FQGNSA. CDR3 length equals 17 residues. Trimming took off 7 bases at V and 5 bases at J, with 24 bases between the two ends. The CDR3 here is CASTTSMTGSLHNEQFF. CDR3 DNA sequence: TGTGCCAGCACCACTTCGATGACAGGTTCCCTACACAATGAGCAGTTCTTC.

CDR3 in DNA: TGTGCCAGCAGCTCCCCGTCCGGTTCCCATCTCTCCTACGAGCAGTACTTC. This sequence encodes CASSSPSGSHLSYEQYF. J is TRBJ2-7 and V is TRBV5-6, with D uncertain. V was cut by 3 bases and J by 0 bases, with 19 bases left in between. CDR1 is SGHDT and CDR2 is YYEEEE in the germline V gene. The CDR3 has 17 amino acids.

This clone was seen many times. CDR3 region: CASSIDLREISTNEKLFF. DNA of the CDR3: TGTGCCAGTAGTATAGATCTGAGAGAAATCTCAACTAATGAAAAACTGTTTTTT. V usage is TRBV19 and J usage is TRBJ1-4; D gene uncertain. V was pared by 0 bases and J by 0 bases, with 14 bases between. Germline lookup yields CDR1 LNHDA and CDR2 SQIVND (reference sequence). This CDR3 comprises 18 residues. The full variable domain, in which reference TRBV19 and TRBJ1-4 provide the parts outside the CDR3, is DGGITQSPKYLFRKEGQNVTLSCEQNLNHDAMYWYRQDPGQGLRLIYYSQIVNDFQKGDIAEGYSVSREKKESFPLTVTSAQKNPTAFYLCASSIDLREISTNEKLFFGSGTQLSVL.

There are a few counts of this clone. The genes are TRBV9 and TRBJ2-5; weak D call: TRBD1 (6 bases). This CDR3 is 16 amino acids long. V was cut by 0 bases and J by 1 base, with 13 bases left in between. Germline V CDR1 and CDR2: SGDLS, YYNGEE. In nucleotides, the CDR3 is TGTGCCAGCAGCGTAGCTACGGACAGTGGCCAAGAGACCCAGTACTTC. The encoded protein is CASSVATDSGQETQYF.

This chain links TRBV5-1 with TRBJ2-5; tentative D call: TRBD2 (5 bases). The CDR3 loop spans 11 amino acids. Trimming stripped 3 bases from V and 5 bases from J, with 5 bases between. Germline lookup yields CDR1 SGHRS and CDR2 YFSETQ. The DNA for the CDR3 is TGCGCCAGCAGCTCTAGCGAGACCCAGTACTTC. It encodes CASSSSETQYF.

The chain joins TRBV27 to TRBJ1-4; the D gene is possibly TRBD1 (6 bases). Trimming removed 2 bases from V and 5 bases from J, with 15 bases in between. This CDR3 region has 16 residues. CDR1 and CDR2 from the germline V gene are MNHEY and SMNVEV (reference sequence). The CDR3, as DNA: TGTGCCAGCAGTTTACTCTGGGACAAGGCGAATGAAAAACTGTTTTTT. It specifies CASSLLWDKANEKLFF. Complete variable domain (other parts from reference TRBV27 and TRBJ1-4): EAQVTQNPRYLITVTGKKLTVTCSQNMNHEYMSWYRQDPGLGLRQIYYSMNVEVTDKGDVPEGYKVSRKEKRNFPLILESPSPNQTSLYFCASSLLWDKANEKLFFGSGTQLSVL.

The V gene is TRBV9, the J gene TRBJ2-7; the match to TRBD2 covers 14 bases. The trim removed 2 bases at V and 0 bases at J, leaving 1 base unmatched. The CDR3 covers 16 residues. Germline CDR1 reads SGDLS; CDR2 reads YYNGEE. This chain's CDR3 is CASSVGLAGASYEQYF. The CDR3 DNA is TGTGCCAGCAGCGTGGGACTAGCGGGGGCCTCCTACGAGCAGTACTTC. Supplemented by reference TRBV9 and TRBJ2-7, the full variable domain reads DSGVTQTPKHLITATGQRVTLRCSPRSGDLSVYWYQQSLDQGLQFLIQYYNGEERAKGNILERFSAQQFPDLHSELNLSSLELGDSALYFCASSVGLAGASYEQYFGPGTRLTVT.

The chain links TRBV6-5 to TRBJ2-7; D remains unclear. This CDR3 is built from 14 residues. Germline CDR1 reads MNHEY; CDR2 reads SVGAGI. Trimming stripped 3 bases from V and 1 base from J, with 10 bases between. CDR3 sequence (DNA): TGTGCCAGCAGTTATCGGTCGCCATCCTACGAGCAGTACTTC. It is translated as CASSYRSPSYEQYF.

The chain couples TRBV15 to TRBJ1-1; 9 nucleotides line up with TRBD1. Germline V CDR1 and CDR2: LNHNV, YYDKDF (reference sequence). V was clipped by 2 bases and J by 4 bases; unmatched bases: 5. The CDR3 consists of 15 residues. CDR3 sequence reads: CATSRKTGGITEAFF. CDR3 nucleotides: TGTGCCACCAGCAGAAAGACAGGGGGTATCACTGAAGCTTTCTTT.

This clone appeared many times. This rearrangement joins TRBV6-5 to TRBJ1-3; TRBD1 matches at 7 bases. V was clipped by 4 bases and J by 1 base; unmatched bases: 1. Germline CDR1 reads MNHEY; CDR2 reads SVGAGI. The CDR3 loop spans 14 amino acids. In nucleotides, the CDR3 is TGTGCCAGCAGTTCACAGGGGTCTGGAAACACCATATATTTT. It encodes CASSSQGSGNTIYF.

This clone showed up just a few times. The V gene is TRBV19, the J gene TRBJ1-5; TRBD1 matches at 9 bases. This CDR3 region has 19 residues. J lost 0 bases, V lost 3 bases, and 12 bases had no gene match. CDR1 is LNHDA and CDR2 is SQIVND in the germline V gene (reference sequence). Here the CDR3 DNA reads TGTGCCAGTAGTATCCTCAGAGGACAGGGGCTTTATAGCAATCAGCCCCAGCATTTT. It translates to CASSILRGQGLYSNQPQHF.

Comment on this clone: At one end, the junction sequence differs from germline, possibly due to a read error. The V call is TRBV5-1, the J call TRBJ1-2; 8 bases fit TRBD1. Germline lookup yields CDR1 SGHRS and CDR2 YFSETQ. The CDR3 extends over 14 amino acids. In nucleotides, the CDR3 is TGCACCAGCAGCTCAGGGGGCGCGAACTATGGCTACACCTTC. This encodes CTSSSGGANYGYTF.

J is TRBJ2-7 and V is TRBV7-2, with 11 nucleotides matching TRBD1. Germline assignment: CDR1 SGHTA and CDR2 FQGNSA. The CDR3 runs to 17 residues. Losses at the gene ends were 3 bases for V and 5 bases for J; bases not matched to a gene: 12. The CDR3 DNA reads TGTGCCAGCAGCTTCCGGACAGGGGGCGCGTTGGTCAACGAGCAGTACTTC. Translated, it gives CASSFRTGGALVNEQYF.

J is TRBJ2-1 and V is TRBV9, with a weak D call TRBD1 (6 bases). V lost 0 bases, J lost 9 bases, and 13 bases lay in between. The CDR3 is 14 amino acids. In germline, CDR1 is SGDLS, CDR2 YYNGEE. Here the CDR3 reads CASSVATGPSEQFF. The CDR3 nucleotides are TGTGCCAGCAGCGTAGCCACAGGGCCCAGTGAGCAGTTCTTC.

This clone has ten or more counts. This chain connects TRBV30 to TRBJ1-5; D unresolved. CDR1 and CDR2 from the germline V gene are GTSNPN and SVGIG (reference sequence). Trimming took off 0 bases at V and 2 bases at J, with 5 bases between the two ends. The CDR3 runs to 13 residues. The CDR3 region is CAWSVQGNQPQHF. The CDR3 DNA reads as TGTGCCTGGAGTGTACAAGGCAATCAGCCCCAGCATTTT.